A selection of T cell receptor beta chains follows, all from one sample in a study of blood T cell repertoires in COVID-19. TCRdb's copy holds only in-frame clones and misses some; the assay was immunoSEQ multiplex PCR. Of 220,000 or so clones listed, around 86% are singletons. The sample consisted of peripheral blood. These receptors came from a woman in her forties or fifties with COVID-19, enrolled during active disease. CDR3s include the opening cysteine and the closing phenylalanine or tryptophan. The D gene is left open where the match is weak. Clone size is stated in some rows and not others, as once, few, many or a class when expanded.

j_gene | d_gene | abundance | v_gene | CDR3aa | CDR3nt
TRBJ1-1 | TRBD1 | . | TRBV7-2 | CASSLTGGVEAFF | TGTGCCAGCAGCCTGACAGGGGGCGTCGAAGCTTTCTTT
TRBJ1-1 | TRBD1 | . | TRBV5-1 | CASSLGAGGMNTEAFF | TGCGCCAGCAGCTTGGGGGCAGGGGGCATGAACACTGAAGCTTTCTTT
TRBJ1-2 | . | . | TRBV19 | CASKAGISPNYGYTF | TGTGCCAGTAAGGCAGGTATTTCCCCTAACTATGGCTACACCTTC
TRBJ2-3 | TRBD2 | . | TRBV5-6 | CASSPRLAGTDTQYF | TGTGCCAGCAGCCCCAGACTAGCGGGGACAGATACGCAGTATTTT
TRBJ2-7 | TRBD2 | . | TRBV27 | CASLRGLAGGRYF | TGTGCCAGCCTTCGGGGACTAGCGGGGGGACGGTACTTC
TRBJ2-2 | . | . | TRBV4-1 | CASDPGIGELFF | TGCGCCAGCGACCCAGGGATCGGGGAGCTGTTTTTT
TRBJ1-3 | . | few | TRBV5-1 | CASSLFPQDSGNTIYF | TGCGCCAGCAGCTTATTCCCACAAGACTCTGGAAACACCATATATTTT
TRBJ1-1 | . | . | TRBV3-1/TRBV3-2 | CASSQGVGNTEAFF | TGTGCCAGCAGCCAAGGAGTCGGGAACACTGAAGCTTTCTTT
TRBJ1-2 | . | . | TRBV5-5 | CASSPGGGLLNYGYTF | TGTGCCAGCAGCCCTGGCGGGGGGCTCCTCAACTATGGCTACACCTTC
TRBJ2-1 | TRBD2 | . | TRBV5-4 | CASSLKVGGGLSNEQFF | TGTGCCAGCAGCTTGAAGGTTGGCGGGGGGCTTTCAAATGAGCAGTTCTTC
TRBJ1-3 | . | . | TRBV6-6 | CASSYSHVSGNTIYF | TGTGCCAGCAGTTACTCCCATGTCTCTGGAAACACCATATATTTT
TRBJ1-1 | TRBD1 | once | TRBV3-1/TRBV3-2 | CASSHGTVNTEAFF | TGTGCCAGCAGCCACGGGACAGTTAACACTGAAGCTTTCTTT
TRBJ2-4 | TRBD1 | . | TRBV7-9 | CASSFAGTGPKNIQYF | TGTGCCAGCAGCTTCGCCGGGACAGGGCCTAAAAACATTCAGTACTTC
TRBJ1-2 | . | . | TRBV11-2 | CASGKTANYGYTF | TGTGCCAGCGGCAAGACAGCTAACTATGGCTACACCTTC
TRBJ1-5 | . | . | TRBV28 | CASSLPFTGQPQHF | TGTGCCAGCAGTTTACCCTTCACAGGGCAGCCCCAGCATTTT
TRBJ2-1 | TRBD2 | . | TRBV6-5 | CASRPSGGANEQFF | TGTGCCAGCAGACCTAGCGGGGGGGCAAATGAGCAGTTCTTC
TRBJ2-2 | . | few | TRBV27 | CASSFSSTGELFF | TGTGCCAGCAGTTTTTCGAGTACCGGGGAGCTGTTTTTT
TRBJ1-2 | TRBD1 | . | TRBV2 | CASSEAKGAGGYTF | TGTGCCAGCAGTGAAGCGAAGGGGGCGGGTGGCTACACCTTC
TRBJ1-2 | . | once | TRBV19 | CASSIVSGTLYGYTF | TGTGCCAGTAGTATAGTTTCGGGGACACTCTATGGCTACACCTTC
TRBJ2-2 | . | . | TRBV7-2 | CASSRTGDTGELFF | TGTGCCAGCAGCCGTACGGGGGACACCGGGGAGCTGTTTTTT
TRBJ2-5 | TRBD1 | . | TRBV7-2 | CASSLSIGQGQETQYF | TGTGCCAGCAGCTTGTCTATCGGACAGGGGCAAGAGACCCAGTACTTC
TRBJ2-3 | TRBD2 | . | TRBV7-8 | CASSDRLAGVGADTQYF | TGTGCCAGCAGCGACCGACTAGCGGGGGTAGGAGCAGATACGCAGTATTTT
TRBJ1-1 | . | . | TRBV19 | CASSIRGNTEAFF | TGTGCCAGTAGTATAAGGGGGAACACTGAAGCTTTCTTT
TRBJ1-5 | . | . | TRBV5-6 | CASSGTGGNQPQHF | TGTGCCAGCAGCGGGACGGGGGGTAATCAGCCCCAGCATTTT
TRBJ2-7 | TRBD1 | . | TRBV5-6 | CASSSLRTGTYEQYF | TGTGCCAGCAGCTCCCTGAGGACAGGGACCTACGAGCAGTACTTC
TRBJ2-2 | TRBD1 | . | TRBV19 | CASSSGNRGHSGELFF | TGTGCCAGTAGTTCCGGGAACAGGGGGCATTCCGGGGAGCTGTTTTTT
TRBJ2-5 | . | . | TRBV5-1 | CASSLDGTPQYF | TGCGCCAGCAGCTTGGACGGGACTCCACAGTACTTC
TRBJ1-1 | TRBD1 | . | TRBV19 | CASSLDRGQEAFF | TGTGCCAGTTCCCTGGACAGGGGCCAAGAAGCTTTCTTT
TRBJ2-3 | . | . | TRBV6-5 | CASSYGEVSDTQYF | TGTGCCAGCAGTTACGGGGAGGTCTCAGATACGCAGTATTTT
TRBJ1-2 | . | . | TRBV6-4 | CASSDSGGYGYTF | TGTGCCAGCAGTGACTCGGGGGGATATGGCTACACCTTC
TRBJ1-2 | . | once | TRBV14 | CASSQDAGYGYTF | TGTGCCAGCAGCCAAGACGCAGGGTATGGCTACACCTTC
TRBJ2-2 | . | . | TRBV19 | CASSTRIGELFF | TGTGCCAGTAGTACCAGGATCGGGGAGCTGTTTTTT
TRBJ1-6 | TRBD1 | . | TRBV5-4 | CASSIGWDRYNSPLHF | TGTGCCAGCAGCATTGGATGGGACAGGTATAATTCACCCCTCCACTTT
TRBJ2-5 | . | . | TRBV28 | CASREDYQETQYF | TGTGCCAGCAGGGAGGATTACCAAGAGACCCAGTACTTC
TRBJ2-5 | . | . | TRBV3-1/TRBV3-2 | CASSPGLRETQYF | TGTGCCAGCAGCCCGGGACTTCGGGAGACCCAGTACTTC
TRBJ1-2 | TRBD1 | . | TRBV2 | CASSLGQVGVYGYTF | TGTGCCAGCAGTCTCGGACAGGTTGGGGTCTATGGCTACACCTTC
TRBJ1-1 | . | . | TRBV5-1 | CASSWGWSGGTEAFF | TGCGCCAGCAGCTGGGGGTGGAGCGGAGGGACTGAAGCTTTCTTT
TRBJ1-2 | TRBD1 | . | TRBV30 | CAWSADRGGDYGYTF | TGTGCCTGGAGTGCCGACAGGGGCGGCGACTATGGCTACACCTTC
TRBJ1-5 | TRBD1 | . | TRBV27 | CASSLTTGGNQPQHF | TGTGCCAGCAGCTTAACAACAGGGGGCAATCAGCCCCAGCATTTT
TRBJ1-2 | . | few | TRBV5-5 | CASSPGLYGYTF | TGTGCCAGCAGCCCAGGGTTATATGGCTACACCTTC
TRBJ2-1 | . | . | TRBV25-1 | CASVPGAGAYNEQFF | TGTGCCAGCGTCCCGGGGGCGGGGGCTTACAATGAGCAGTTCTTC
TRBJ2-5 | TRBD2 | . | TRBV5-5 | CASSFTSGGRETQYF | TGTGCCAGCAGCTTCACTAGCGGGGGGAGGGAGACCCAGTACTTC